This T cell receptor (beta chain) was retrieved from a study of CD8+CD57+ T cells in acquired aplastic anemia. Study in general: Recorded DNA amounts for sorted CD4+ and CD8+ cells had an average of approximately 3 ug. Study-wide results and limits: Shared by patients and controls, 25 to 35 CD8+ CDR3s were abundant in patients. A significant difference in CD8+ Simpson's diversity between patients and controls was not found.

The authors sequenced patients whose flow cytometry had shown CD8+CD57+ cell expansion. No therapy was given to patients before blood sampling. This CDR3 contains 15 residues. Germline V CDR1 and CDR2: LNHNV, YYDKDF (reference sequence). The germline V and J ends were trimmed by 6 bases and 5 bases, with 19 bases remaining between them. The template used for profiling TCR beta VDJ and CDR3 was genomic DNA. TCRdb re-called the reads with MiXCR, one entry per CDR3 protein. This repertoire shows 150,000 to 180,000 distinct CDR3 sequences, roughly 54% found once; its top ten account for more than 10%. As for this clonotype: Its target is not known.

The genes are TRBV15 and TRBJ1-1; D may be TRBD1 (5 bases). Sequences were obtained from sorted CD4+, CD8+, or CD8+CD57+ T cells (not recorded which) from PBMCs. This receptor was identified in a human donor with aplastic anemia. The CDR3 here is CATRVGGALTTEAFF. The DNA of the CDR3 is TGTGCCACCAGGGTGGGAGGGGCTTTGACGACTGAAGCTTTCTTT. Full variable domain (remainder filled in from reference TRBV15 and TRBJ1-1): DAMVIQNPRYQVTQFGKPVTLSCSQTLNHNVMYWYQQKSSQAPKLLFHYYDKDFNNEADTPDNFQSRRPNTSFCFLDIRSPGLGDTAMYLCATRVGGALTTEAFFGQGTRLTVV.